The 3 T cell receptor beta chains reported below all come from one sample, sequenced in a study of T-cell reconstitution after alpha-beta-depleted transplantation in children. Library preparation (for TCRbeta) was performed with unique molecular identifiers. TCRdb ran MiXCR on the PCR reads and lists one entry per CDR3 protein. The sample gives about 440,000 distinct CDR3 sequences, roughly 44% of which show up once; about 30% is in the top ten. The material was PBMCs, obtained before TCRalphabeta/CD19-depleted stem cell transplant. The origin of the receptors is a girl aged 2 to 10 with aplastic anemia, due to receive a stem cell transplant.

The table lists this clonotype with a few counts. The CDR3: CSVTEGGETQYF. CDR3 in DNA: TGCAGCGTTACCGAGGGGGGGGAGACCCAGTACTTC. V usage is TRBV29-1 and J usage is TRBJ2-5; tentative D call: TRBD2 (7 bases). Trimming stripped 5 bases from V and 5 bases from J, with 12 bases between. The CDR3 spans 12 residues. CDR1 is SQVTM and CDR2 is ANQGSEA in the germline V gene.

This clonotype was found a few times. V usage is TRBV7-9 and J usage is TRBJ2-6; D possibly matches TRBD1 or TRBD2 (5 bases each). V lost 7 bases and J lost 0, with 13 bases in between. The CDR3 contains 16 residues. Germline assignment: CDR1 SEHNR and CDR2 FQNEAQ (reference sequence). The CDR3 is CASNPGRNSGANVLTF. CDR3 bases: TGTGCCAGCAACCCAGGGAGAAACTCTGGGGCCAACGTCCTGACTTTC.

This chain connects TRBV10-3 to TRBJ2-7, with 11 bases matching TRBD1. Trimming took 6 bases from V and 5 from J; bases not matched to a gene: 3. CDR3 length equals 13 residues. Germline V gene sequence: CDR1 ENHRY, CDR2 SYGVKD. CDR3 nucleotides: TGTGCCATCAGCCTGGGACAGGGGGACGAGCAGTACTTC. Its protein is CAISLGQGDEQYF.